The rows below give T cell receptor beta chains drawn from one sample of a study of shared clonotypes between healthy human individuals. Profiling relied on immunoSEQ multiplex PCR, and the TCRdb table lists in-frame clones only, not all of them. The data contain 2.3 million or so clones, roughly 93% of them singletons. The sequencing sample was made of naive CD4+ T cells from PBMCs. These receptor sequences come from a man aged 18 to 29 in good health. Some clones in this sample may be carry-over from other donors' samples. Both conserved end residues are trimmed from each CDR3. A D gene is named only where the DNA matches it firmly. The size field is filled for only some rows; it gives once, few, many or a size class.

d_call j_call v_call clone_size cdr3_aa
TRBD2 TRBJ2-3 TRBV4-2 - ASSQNAASGSTDTQY
- TRBJ2-1 TRBV4-1 - ASSRPRGSGRNEQF
TRBD2 TRBJ2-4 TRBV5-4 - ASSPTSGRRRDIQY
- TRBJ2-1 TRBV19 - ASSPGGVGYNEQF
TRBD1 TRBJ2-7 TRBV5-6 - ASSWGTASGP
- TRBJ2-3 TRBV5-8 - ASSLGLTRSTDTQY
- TRBJ2-3 TRBV5-6 - ASSPHGLAKTDTQY
- TRBJ2-1 TRBV7-9 - ATPTGTNHNEQF
- TRBJ2-5 TRBV11-3 - ASSLSVQETQY
- TRBJ2-3 TRBV27 - ASSRTWGTDTQY
TRBD1 TRBJ1-5 TRBV6-1 - ASSEGTQGLGNQPQH
TRBD2 TRBJ2-7 TRBV30 - AWSKLGTSGYEQY
TRBD1 TRBJ2-4 TRBV25-1 once ASSDSQGVRNIQY
TRBD2 TRBJ2-3 TRBV5-1 once ASSSAGRSTDTQY
- TRBJ2-7 TRBV4-3 - ASSQVVRGPYEQY
TRBD2 TRBJ2-5 TRBV28 - ASSLAGGLETQY
- TRBJ2-7 TRBV28 - ASSPLPILSSYEQY
TRBD1 TRBJ2-3 TRBV29-1 - SVNLEDRSTDTQY
TRBD2 TRBJ2-1 TRBV7-3 - ASSLDHISGRSSSYNEQF
- TRBJ1-1 TRBV30 - AWSPGPRHTEAF
- TRBJ1-2 TRBV28 - ASSSPYLGGYT
- TRBJ1-5 TRBV28 once ASRDRTNQPQH
- TRBJ2-1 TRBV7-3 once ASSLLFTGSYNEQF
- TRBJ2-7 TRBV5-1 - ASSWGISYEQY
- TRBJ2-7 TRBV2 - ASSVDSGTNYEQY
- TRBJ2-1 TRBV7-3 - ASSLGLSAQF
- TRBJ1-3 TRBV27 - ASSRGGAYGGNTIY
- TRBJ1-5 TRBV27 few ASRPLGVSNQPQH
- TRBJ2-1 TRBV5-1 once ASSLIPGDSREHEQF
- TRBJ2-3 TRBV5-1 - ASSWGRTSTDTQY
- TRBJ2-1 TRBV7-9 once ASSPREEQF
TRBD1 TRBJ2-1 TRBV6-4 - ASSPLGQGVVNEQF
TRBD2 TRBJ2-3 TRBV19 - ASSMASGGPTDTQY